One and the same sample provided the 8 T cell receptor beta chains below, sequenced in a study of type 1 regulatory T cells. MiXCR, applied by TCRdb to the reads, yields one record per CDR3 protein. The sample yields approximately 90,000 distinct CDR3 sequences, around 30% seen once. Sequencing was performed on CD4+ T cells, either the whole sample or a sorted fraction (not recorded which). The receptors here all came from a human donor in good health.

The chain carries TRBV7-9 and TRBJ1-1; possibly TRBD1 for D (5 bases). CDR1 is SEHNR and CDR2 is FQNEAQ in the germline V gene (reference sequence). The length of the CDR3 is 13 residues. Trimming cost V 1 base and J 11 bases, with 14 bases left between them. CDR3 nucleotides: TGTGCCAGCAGCTTAGGGCAACAGGCGGGGGCTTTCTTT. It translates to CASSLGQQAGAFF.

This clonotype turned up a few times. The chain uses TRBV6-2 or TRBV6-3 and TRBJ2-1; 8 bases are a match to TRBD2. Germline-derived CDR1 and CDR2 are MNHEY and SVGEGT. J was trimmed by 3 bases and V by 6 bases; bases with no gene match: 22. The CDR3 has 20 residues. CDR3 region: CASSPGVWARTAGGYNEQFF. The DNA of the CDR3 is TGTGCCAGCAGCCCCGGAGTTTGGGCGCGCACCGCGGGGGGCTACAATGAGCAGTTCTTC.

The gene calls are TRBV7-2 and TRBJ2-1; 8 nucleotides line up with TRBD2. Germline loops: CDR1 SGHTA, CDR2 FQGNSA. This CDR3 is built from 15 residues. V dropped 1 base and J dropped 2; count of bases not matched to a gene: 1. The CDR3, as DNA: TGTGCCAGCAGCTTAGGGACTAGCCCCTACAATGAGCAGTTCTTC. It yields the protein CASSLGTSPYNEQFF.

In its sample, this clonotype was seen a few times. The CDR3 region is CASSIPPWDSRYSGYTF. Here the CDR3 DNA reads TGTGCCAGCAGTATTCCTCCCTGGGACAGCCGATACAGTGGCTACACCTTC. The chain links TRBV28 to TRBJ1-2, with 7 bases aligning to TRBD1. The V gene's germline CDR1 is MDHEN and CDR2 SYDVKM. The CDR3 runs 17 residues. V shed 5 bases and J 7 bases; nucleotides not matched to a gene: 19.

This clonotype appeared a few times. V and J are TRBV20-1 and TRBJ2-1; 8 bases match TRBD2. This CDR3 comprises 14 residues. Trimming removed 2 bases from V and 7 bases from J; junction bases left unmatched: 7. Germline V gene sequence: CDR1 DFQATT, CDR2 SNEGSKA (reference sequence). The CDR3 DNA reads TGCAGTGCTAGAACGGGAGGGGTCGGGAATGAGCAGTTCTTC. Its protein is CSARTGGVGNEQFF.

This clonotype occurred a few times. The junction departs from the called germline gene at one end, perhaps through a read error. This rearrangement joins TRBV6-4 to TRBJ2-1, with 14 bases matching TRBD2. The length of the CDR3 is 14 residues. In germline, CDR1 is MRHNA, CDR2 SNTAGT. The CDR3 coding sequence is TGTGCCAGCAGTGACGGGACTAGCGGGAGAAGGTTAATCTTC. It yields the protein CASSDGTSGRRLIF.

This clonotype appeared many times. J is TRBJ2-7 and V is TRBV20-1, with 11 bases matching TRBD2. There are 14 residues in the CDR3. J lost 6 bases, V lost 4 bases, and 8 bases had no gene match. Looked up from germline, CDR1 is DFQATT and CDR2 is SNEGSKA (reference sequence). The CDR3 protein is CSAIETSGKREQYF. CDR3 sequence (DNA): TGCAGTGCTATAGAGACTAGCGGGAAACGCGAGCAGTACTTC.

The CDR3 loop reads CSTAGRLAGGADTQYF. CDR3 nucleotide sequence: TGCAGTACCGCGGGGAGACTAGCGGGAGGGGCAGATACGCAGTATTTT. The rearrangement joins TRBV20-1 to TRBJ2-3; 14 bases agree with TRBD2. V lost 8 bases to trimming and J lost 4 bases; unmatched junction nucleotides: 11. Germline lookup yields CDR1 DFQATT and CDR2 SNEGSKA (reference sequence). The CDR3 sequence is 16 residues long.